Below, 11 T cell receptor beta chains from the same sample are listed, as sequenced in a study of identical twins' blood T cells. TCRdb re-called the 5' RACE reads with MiXCR, one entry per CDR3 protein. This repertoire shows hundreds of thousands of distinct CDR3 sequences, roughly 30% found once; its top ten account for 5.5% to 6.5%. The sequenced sample was PBMCs. The origin of the receptors is a woman aged 18 to 55 in good health.

This chain connects TRBV5-6 to TRBJ2-2; a possible D gene is TRBD1 (6 bases). CDR1 is SGHDT, CDR2 YYEEEE, per germline. Trimming cost V 0 bases and J 5 bases, with 14 bases left between them. The CDR3 spans 16 residues. The CDR3 sequence is CASSLARDKITGELFF. Here the CDR3 DNA reads TGTGCCAGCAGCTTGGCCCGGGACAAAATAACCGGGGAGCTGTTTTTT.

This clonotype turned up a few times. The V and J genes are TRBV19 and TRBJ1-1, with 8 positions matching TRBD1. V shed 5 bases and J 1 base; nucleotides not matched to a gene: 9. CDR1 is LNHDA and CDR2 is SQIVND in the germline V gene (reference sequence). The CDR3 is made up of 16 amino acids. In DNA, the CDR3 is TGTGCCAGTAGTGTAGGTAGCAGGGGGCAGAACACTGAAGCTTTCTTT. It yields the protein CASSVGSRGQNTEAFF.

This clonotype was counted ten times or more. The V and J genes are TRBV12-3 or TRBV12-4 and TRBJ1-2; D remains ambiguous. The CDR3 sequence is 12 residues long. Trimming pared 3 bases from V and 6 bases from J, leaving 8 bases between. CDR3 amino acids: CASSFGVDGYTF. The DNA for the CDR3 is TGTGCCAGCAGTTTTGGCGTCGATGGCTACACCTTC.

The chain is built from TRBV2 and TRBJ1-3; unclear D gene. Per germline, CDR1 SNHLY and CDR2 FYNNEI. The CDR3 runs to 16 residues. Trimming took 5 bases from V and 0 from J, leaving 14 bases between them. The CDR3 nucleotides read TGTGCCAGCAGTTTTGCTTCGTCCGCCTCTGGAAACACCATATATTTT. It codes for CASSFASSASGNTIYF.

The genes are TRBV6-6 and TRBJ2-2, with 7 bases that match TRBD2. With 0 bases clipped from V and 6 bases from J, the junction kept 4 bases outside the gene matches. Germline CDR1 reads MNHNY; CDR2 reads SVGAGI (reference sequence). The CDR3 is 15 amino acids. The CDR3 bases are TGTGCCAGCAGTTACTCTATTAGCGGGCCCGGGGAGCTGTTTTTT. Translation: CASSYSISGPGELFF.

The chain carries TRBV12-3 or TRBV12-4 and TRBJ2-2; maybe TRBD1 (5 bases). Trimming took off 3 bases at V and 1 base at J, with 9 bases between the two ends. The CDR3 totals 15 residues. DNA of the CDR3: TGTGCCAGCAGTTTCCCGACAGTGAACACCGGGGAGCTGTTTTTT. The encoded protein is CASSFPTVNTGELFF.

On this clonotype: One base away lies a much larger clone, so this may be a sequencing read error. V is TRBV2 and J is TRBJ2-2, with TRBD1 matching over 8 bases. Per germline, CDR1 SNHLY and CDR2 FYNNEI. Trimming at V came to 4 bases and at J to 7 bases, leaving 5 bases not matched to a gene. CDR3 length: 14 residues. CDR3 nucleotide sequence: TGTGCCAGCAGTGTACAGGGGGTAGTCGGGGAGCTGTTTTTT. Translated, it gives CASSVQGVVGELFF.

This clonotype was recorded a few times. The chain combines TRBV7-9 with TRBJ1-1; weak D call: TRBD1 (6 bases). This CDR3 has 13 residues. V shed 8 bases and J shed 3 bases, with 13 bases lying between them. CDR1 and CDR2 (germline): SEHNR, FQNEAQ (reference sequence). The chain's CDR3 is CASEQGRYTEAFF. Here the CDR3 DNA reads TGTGCCAGCGAACAGGGAAGATACACTGAAGCTTTCTTT. The full variable domain, completed using reference TRBV7-9 and TRBJ1-1, is DTGVSQNPRHKITKRGQNVTFRCDPISEHNRLYWYRQTLGQGPEFLTYFQNEAQLEKSRLLSDRFSAERPKGSFSTLEIQRTEQGDSAMYLCASEQGRYTEAFFGQGTRLTVV.

The J gene is TRBJ2-1, the V gene TRBV3-1; D is unclear. Germline lookup yields CDR1 LGHDT and CDR2 YNNKEL (reference sequence). Trimming took 4 bases from V and 4 from J, leaving 14 bases between them. The CDR3 consists of 15 residues. Here the CDR3 DNA reads TGTGCCAGCAGCCTAGAAACGGCCGTGTACAATGAGCAGTTCTTC. Protein sequence: CASSLETAVYNEQFF.

The table lists this clonotype with many counts. The genes are TRBV20-1 and TRBJ1-5; 7 positions agree with TRBD1. This CDR3 region has 14 residues. Trimming at V came to 4 bases and at J to 1 base, leaving 4 bases not matched to a gene. Germline V lookup: CDR1 DFQATT, CDR2 SNEGSKA (reference sequence). CDR3 region: CSANADRSNQPQHF. The CDR3 bases are TGCAGTGCTAATGCGGACAGGAGCAATCAGCCCCAGCATTTT.

This clonotype was found many times. J is TRBJ2-7 and V is TRBV6-1; D not certain. Germline V gene data show CDR1 as MNHNS and CDR2 as SASEGT. The length of the CDR3 is 12 residues. Trimming stripped 1 base from V and 5 bases from J, with 6 bases between. The CDR3 nucleotides are TGTGCCAGCAGTGAAGGTCGCCACGAGCAGTACTTC. This gives the protein CASSEGRHEQYF.